This entry describes one T cell receptor (beta chain). Its antigen is not identified. V gave up 3 bases and J gave up 1 base, with 5 bases separating them. This CDR3 is built from 13 residues. Germline loops: CDR1 MDHEN, CDR2 SYDVKM. The data were obtained in a study of cytomegalovirus exposure and HLA in healthy donors. The study, taken as a whole, reports: When analyzed later, the rates of TCR association showed variation by HLA locus, with DRB1 the most and HLA-C the fewest. A previous analysis found most TCR beta V segments productive roughly 87% or roughly 30% of the time.

PCR used 60 Vbeta primers and 13 Jbeta primers. Some clones are missing from TCRdb's copy, which holds only in-frame ones; the method was immunoSEQ multiplex PCR. The sample carries 95,000 to 100,000 clones, around 82% recorded once. The V and J genes are TRBV28 and TRBJ2-3; D is ambiguous. The sequencing sample was made of PBMCs. This TCR derives from a man between 35 and 55 years old in good health and CMV-seronegative. DNA of the CDR3: TGTGCCAGCAGTTTCCCCGGCACAGATACGCAGTATTTT. It codes for CASSFPGTDTQYF.